One and the same sample provided the 25 T cell receptor beta chains below, sequenced in a study of CD8+CD57+ T cells in acquired aplastic anemia. Patients chosen for sequencing had shown CD8+CD57+ cell expansion by flow cytometry. Profiling of TCR beta VDJ combinations and CDR3 sequences used genomic DNA as template. In TCRdb, the reads were re-called with MiXCR into one record per CDR3 protein. The sample carries under 200,000 distinct CDR3 sequences, 48% recorded once. Material for sequencing was sorted CD4+, CD8+, or CD8+CD57+ T cells (not recorded which) from PBMCs. The receptors shown here come from a human donor with aplastic anemia.

Notes on this clonotype: One end of the junction is discordant with germline, which a read error may explain. This chain joins TRBV7-2 and TRBJ1-3, with no clear D. CDR3 length: 17 amino acids. Germline V gene lookup returns CDR1 SGHTA and CDR2 FQGNSA. DNA for the CDR3: TGTGCCAGCAGCTCAGCGCGCAGCTTATTCTCTGGAAACACCTTATATTTT. Amino acids: CASSSARSLFSGNTLYF.

The rearrangement links TRBV5-8 to TRBJ2-5; D not certain. The V gene's germline CDR1 is SGHTS and CDR2 YDEGEE. CDR3 size: 13 residues. The V end was cut by 5 bases, the J end by 3 bases, with 11 bases between. The CDR3, as DNA: TGTGCCAGCAGACCGCAGGCCAAAGAGACCCAGTACTTC. Its translation is CASRPQAKETQYF.

About this clonotype: A much larger clone is a single base away; this may be a read error. The chain links TRBV14 to TRBJ2-2, with D possibly being TRBD2 (6 bases). Germline values: CDR1 SGHDN, CDR2 FVKESK. Trimming shortened V by 1 base and J by 7 bases, and 13 bases separated the two germline ends. The CDR3 loop spans 15 amino acids. CDR3 DNA: TGTGCCAGCAGCCAAGGGACTGGGAGGCACGGGGAGCTGTTTTTT. Protein sequence: CASSQGTGRHGELFF. The full variable domain, in which reference TRBV14 and TRBJ2-2 provide the parts outside the CDR3, is EAGVTQFPSHSVIEKGQTVTLRCDPISGHDNLYWYRRVMGKEIKFLLHFVKESKQDESGMPNNRFLAERTGGTYSTLKVQPAELEDSGVYFCASSQGTGRHGELFFGEGSRLTVL.

The CDR3 DNA follows: TGCAGTGCTCTCAGGGAGGAGCGAGTCTACGAGCAGTACTTC. Translated, it gives CSALREERVYEQYF. This chain joins TRBV20-1 and TRBJ2-7, with D tentatively TRBD2 (6 bases). V dropped 5 bases and J dropped 3 bases, with 17 bases sitting between them. CDR1 and CDR2 (germline): DFQATT, SNEGSKA (reference sequence). The CDR3 runs 14 residues.

Many counts were recorded for this clonotype. The V gene is TRBV5-1, the J gene TRBJ2-1; D gene ambiguous. This CDR3 is 14 amino acids long. Per germline, CDR1 SGHRS and CDR2 YFSETQ. Trimming removed 4 bases from V and 7 bases from J, with 15 bases in between. The CDR3 loop reads CASSPPTRVNEQFF. The CDR3 bases are TGCGCCAGCAGCCCGCCGACTCGGGTGAATGAGCAGTTCTTC.

This clonotype has at least ten counts. The chain recombines TRBV5-6 with TRBJ1-1; no clear D. The CDR3 length is 13 residues. Trimming took off 4 bases at V and 1 base at J, with 8 bases between the two ends. Looked up from germline, CDR1 is SGHDT and CDR2 is YYEEEE. CDR3 DNA sequence: TGTGCCAGCAGCCCTACAGAGAACACTGAAGCTTTCTTT. This encodes CASSPTENTEAFF.

This clonotype turned up a few times. V is TRBV15 and J is TRBJ2-1; the D gene is possibly TRBD1 (5 bases). V lost 1 base and J lost 0, with 10 bases in between. This CDR3 comprises 16 residues. Looked up from germline, CDR1 is LNHNV and CDR2 is YYDKDF (reference sequence). The CDR3 here is CATSRVRQGSYNEQFF. The CDR3 coding sequence is TGTGCCACCAGCAGAGTGAGGCAGGGCTCCTACAATGAGCAGTTCTTC.

The chain employs TRBV24-1 and TRBJ2-1; the match to TRBD2 covers 12 bases. The CDR3 runs to 15 residues. The ends lost 6 bases at V and 4 bases at J; junction bases unmatched: 3. Per the germline V gene, CDR1 is KGHDR and CDR2 is SFDVKD. CDR3 DNA: TGTGCCACCAGTCAACTAGCGGGAGGTTACAATGAGCAGTTCTTC. The encoded protein is CATSQLAGGYNEQFF.

The V call is TRBV2, the J call TRBJ1-6, with no clear D. Germline loops: CDR1 SNHLY, CDR2 FYNNEI. Trimming removed 7 bases at V and 0 bases at J, with 10 bases between. The CDR3 has 15 residues. As DNA, the CDR3 is TGTGCCAGCACGTACGAAGTCTCCTATAATTCACCCCTCCACTTT. Its protein is CASTYEVSYNSPLHF. Based on the CDR3 plus reference TRBV2 and TRBJ1-6, the full variable domain is EPEVTQTPSHQVTQMGQEVILRCVPISNHLYFYWYRQILGQKVEFLVSFYNNEISEKSEIFDDQFSVERPDGSNFTLKIRSTKLEDSAMYFCASTYEVSYNSPLHFGNGTRLTVT.

This clonotype came up many times. The J gene is TRBJ2-1, the V gene TRBV20-1; 8 bases are shared with TRBD2. Germline lookup yields CDR1 DFQATT and CDR2 SNEGSKA (reference sequence). The trim removed 4 bases at V and 5 bases at J, leaving 7 bases unmatched. The CDR3 is made up of 14 amino acids. CDR3 amino acids: CSATSGGAHNEQFF. The CDR3 nucleotides are TGCAGTGCTACGTCCGGGGGGGCCCACAATGAGCAGTTCTTC.

This clonotype has only a few counts. The V gene is TRBV15, the J gene TRBJ1-6; D is unresolved. The V end lost 1 base, the J end lost 7 bases, and 5 bases lay between the germline ends. This CDR3 is built from 13 residues. Germline loops: CDR1 LNHNV, CDR2 YYDKDF (reference sequence). The CDR3 sequence is CATSRGSNSPLHF. For the CDR3, the DNA is TGTGCCACCAGCAGAGGATCGAATTCACCCCTCCACTTT. Based on the CDR3 plus reference TRBV15 and TRBJ1-6, the full variable domain is DAMVIQNPRYQVTQFGKPVTLSCSQTLNHNVMYWYQQKSSQAPKLLFHYYDKDFNNEADTPDNFQSRRPNTSFCFLDIRSPGLGDTAMYLCATSRGSNSPLHFGNGTRLTVT.

J is TRBJ2-7 and V is TRBV11-2; 12 nucleotides align to TRBD2. Losses at the gene ends were 2 bases for V and 5 bases for J; bases not matched to a gene: 13. The germline gives CDR1 SGHAT, CDR2 FQNNGV. CDR3 length: 18 amino acids. The CDR3 DNA is TGTGCCAGCAGCTTAAACCCCCCGACTAGCGGGAGTCGGAACGAGCAGTACTTC. It yields the protein CASSLNPPTSGSRNEQYF. The variable domain in full, with the rest retrieved from reference TRBV11-2 and TRBJ2-7, is EAGVAQSPRYKIIEKRQSVAFWCNPISGHATLYWYQQILGQGPKLLIQFQNNGVVDDSQLPKDRFSAERLKGVDSTLKIQPAKLEDSAVYLCASSLNPPTSGSRNEQYFGPGTRLTVT.

This clonotype has only a few counts. The genes are TRBV7-4 and TRBJ1-1, with TRBD1 as a possible D gene (5 bases). Germline V gene lookup returns CDR1 SGHVT and CDR2 SQSDAQ. Trimming took off 6 bases at V and 0 bases at J, with 8 bases between the two ends. The CDR3 sequence is 13 residues long. The CDR3 coding sequence is TGTGCCAGCAGGGGGGTGATGAACACTGAAGCTTTCTTT. It yields the protein CASRGVMNTEAFF.

In this sample, this clonotype turned up a few times. The gene calls are TRBV6-1 and TRBJ2-7; 8 bases line up with TRBD2. The trim removed 6 bases at V and 5 bases at J, leaving 12 bases unmatched. The CDR3 contains 15 residues. Germline V CDR1 and CDR2: MNHNS, SASEGT. The CDR3 spells CASRLAGRRSHEQYF. The CDR3 DNA sequence: TGTGCCAGCAGGTTAGCGGGAAGGCGGTCCCACGAGCAGTACTTC.

This clonotype was detected ten times or more. The chain uses TRBV20-1 and TRBJ2-4; D may correspond to TRBD1 or TRBD2 (5 bases each). The V end was cut by 5 bases, the J end by 16 bases, with 21 bases between. The CDR3 runs 12 residues. The V gene's germline CDR1 is DFQATT and CDR2 SNEGSKA (reference sequence). This chain's CDR3 is CSAPGAGTQRYF. In nucleotides, the CDR3 is TGCAGTGCTCCCGGGGCCGGGACCCAGAGATACTTC.

This clonotype is a singleton in its sample. The chain recombines TRBV24-1 with TRBJ1-1; D is perhaps TRBD1 (5 bases). Germline V gives CDR1 KGHDR, CDR2 SFDVKD. Trimming took 7 bases from V and 0 from J, leaving 8 bases between them. This CDR3 is 13 amino acids long. DNA for the CDR3: TGTGCCACCAGGGGGACTTTGAACACTGAAGCTTTCTTT. Its protein is CATRGTLNTEAFF.

The rearrangement links TRBV12-3 or TRBV12-4 to TRBJ2-2; D remains ambiguous. The CDR3 extends over 13 amino acids. The V end was cut by 6 bases, the J end by 3 bases, with 8 bases between. The CDR3 nucleotides are TGTGCCAGCAGCCCACGTCACACCGGGGAGCTGTTTTTT. Translated: CASSPRHTGELFF.

This clonotype has at least ten counts. This chain connects TRBV14 to TRBJ2-7, with D uncertain. This CDR3 region has 13 residues. V lost 0 bases and J 4 bases, leaving 7 bases between the germline ends. Germline V gives CDR1 SGHDN, CDR2 FVKESK. The CDR3 loop reads CASSQDSEYEQYF. CDR3 nucleotides: TGTGCCAGCAGCCAAGATTCAGAATACGAGCAGTACTTC.

The rearrangement links TRBV24-1 to TRBJ2-7, with 11 bases lining up with TRBD1. The CDR3 is made up of 17 amino acids. V shed 3 bases, J shed 2 bases, and the junction held 8 bases outside the gene matches. CDR1 KGHDR and CDR2 SFDVKD come from the germline V gene. CDR3 nucleotides: TGTGCCACCAGTGATCGCGCCTCGGGACAGGGGGCCTACGAGCAGTACTTC. Protein: CATSDRASGQGAYEQYF.

This clonotype was recorded many times. The rearrangement uses TRBV10-3 and TRBJ1-4, with 7 bases fitting TRBD1. Germline trimming cut 6 bases from V and 3 bases from J; bases unmatched to any gene: 7. Germline CDR1 and CDR2: ENHRY and SYGVKD. The CDR3 totals 15 residues. The CDR3 spells CAISYSGTANEKLFF. CDR3 nucleotides: TGTGCCATCAGCTACTCCGGGACAGCTAATGAAAAACTGTTTTTT.

V and J are TRBV27 and TRBJ2-7, with D tentatively TRBD1 (6 bases). Trimming cost V 3 bases and J 2 bases, with 14 bases left between them. Germline loops: CDR1 MNHEY, CDR2 SMNVEV (reference sequence). CDR3 size: 15 residues. The CDR3 loop reads CASSFSGGETYEQYF. The CDR3 DNA is TGTGCCAGCAGTTTTTCTGGGGGCGAGACCTACGAGCAGTACTTC.

This clonotype has ten or more counts. A read error may produce the germline difference seen at one junction end. The chain is built from TRBV11-2 and TRBJ1-2; the match to TRBD1 covers 9 bases. This CDR3 is built from 16 residues. Germline CDR1 reads SGHAT; CDR2 reads FQNNGV. The CDR3 nucleotides are TGTGCCAGCAGCCTAGAGACAGGGGGTCGTAACTATGGCTACACCTTC. Encoded protein: CASSLETGGRNYGYTF.

The chain employs TRBV19 and TRBJ2-3, with D hard to call. Trimming shortened V by 9 bases and J by 2 bases, and 21 bases separated the two germline ends. The CDR3 is 16 residues long. From germline, CDR1 is LNHDA and CDR2 SQIVND (reference sequence). CDR3 DNA sequence: TGTGCCAGCAGCCACGGCGGCCCGGTCGACACAGATACGCAGTATTTT. It translates to CASSHGGPVDTDTQYF.

This clonotype was detected many times. The chain uses TRBV24-1 and TRBJ2-7, with TRBD2 identical over 7 bases. The junction had 5 bases not matched to a gene; V was cut back by 9 bases and J by 4 bases. The V gene's germline CDR1 is KGHDR and CDR2 SFDVKD. This CDR3 is 12 amino acids long. DNA for the CDR3: TGTGCCACCGGGAGGGCGATTTACGAGCAGTACTTC. Translated: CATGRAIYEQYF.

The chain combines TRBV20-1 with TRBJ2-7; 8 bases are shared with TRBD2. CDR1 is DFQATT and CDR2 is SNEGSKA in the germline V gene (reference sequence). V trimming: 0 bases; J trimming: 6 bases; junction bases outside the gene matches: 4. The length of the CDR3 is 13 residues. The CDR3 nucleotides read TGCAGTGCTAGAGAAGCGGGAGTTTTCGAGCAGTACTTC. Its protein is CSAREAGVFEQYF.